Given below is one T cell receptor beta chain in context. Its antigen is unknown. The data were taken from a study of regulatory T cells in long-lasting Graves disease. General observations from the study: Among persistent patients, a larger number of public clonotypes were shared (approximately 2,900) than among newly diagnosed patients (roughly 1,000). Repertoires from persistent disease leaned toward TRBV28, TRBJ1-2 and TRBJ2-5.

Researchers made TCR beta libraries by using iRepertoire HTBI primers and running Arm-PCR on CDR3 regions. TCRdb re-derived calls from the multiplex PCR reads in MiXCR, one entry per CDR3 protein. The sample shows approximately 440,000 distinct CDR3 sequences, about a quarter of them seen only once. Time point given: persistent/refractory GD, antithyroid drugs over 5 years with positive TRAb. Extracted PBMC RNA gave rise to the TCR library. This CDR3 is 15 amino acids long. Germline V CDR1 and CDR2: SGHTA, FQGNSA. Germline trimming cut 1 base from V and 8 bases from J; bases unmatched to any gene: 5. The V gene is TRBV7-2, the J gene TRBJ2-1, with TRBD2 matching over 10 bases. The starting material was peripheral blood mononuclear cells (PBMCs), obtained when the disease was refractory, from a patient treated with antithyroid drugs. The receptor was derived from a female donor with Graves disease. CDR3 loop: CASSLEGLAEYEQFF. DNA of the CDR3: TGTGCCAGCAGCTTAGAAGGACTAGCGGAGTATGAGCAGTTCTTC.